The 25 T cell receptor beta chains given below trace back to one sample, sequenced in a study of CD8 T cells in ankylosing spondylitis. Notes on the study in general: A TCR beta motif of about eight highly homologous variants appeared characteristic of ankylosing spondylitis blood.

Each CDR3 protein is one row after TCRdb ran MiXCR on the 5' RACE reads. The data show roughly 470,000 distinct CDR3 sequences, with roughly 26% seen just once and about 0.89% held by the top ten. Antigens of these TCRs are unknown. Sequencing was done on a sample of blood, either unsorted or a sorted T cell fraction (not recorded which). The origin of the receptors is a male donor with ankylosing spondylitis.

This clonotype was seen more than once but under ten times. This chain joins TRBV2 and TRBJ2-7; 7 bases fit TRBD2. The V segment lost 2 bases and the J segment 7 bases; nucleotides outside the gene matches: 2. This CDR3 has 12 amino acids. The germline gives CDR1 SNHLY, CDR2 FYNNEI. The CDR3 loop is CASSEQGGEQYV. The CDR3 DNA reads TGTGCCAGCAGTGAACAGGGAGGGGAGCAGTACGTC.

The CDR3, as DNA: TGCAGCGTTGAAGGGCACGCAAGCACCGGGGAGCTGTTTTTT. This codes for CSVEGHASTGELFF. This chain connects TRBV29-1 to TRBJ2-2, with D uncertain. The CDR3 is made up of 14 amino acids. Germline loops: CDR1 SQVTM, CDR2 ANQGSEA. V lost 1 base to trimming and J lost 4 bases, with 10 bases between them.

This clonotype came up a few times. The CDR3 protein is CASSLLGGGSSVDEQFF. CDR3 nucleotides: TGCGCCAGCAGCTTGCTGGGCGGGGGGTCGTCTGTCGATGAGCAGTTCTTC. The rearrangement uses TRBV5-1 and TRBJ2-1; 8 bases match TRBD2. J gave up 8 bases and V 1 base, and 14 bases lay outside the gene matches. Germline V gene data show CDR1 as SGHRS and CDR2 as YFSETQ. The CDR3 sequence is 17 residues long.

The chain links TRBV24-1 to TRBJ2-1, with D perhaps assigned TRBD1 or TRBD2 (5 bases each). Germline loops: CDR1 KGHDR, CDR2 SFDVKD. This CDR3 is 14 amino acids long. V was cut by 3 bases and J by 14 bases, with 19 bases left in between. The CDR3 is CATSDPLGLGKEFF. The CDR3 nucleotides are TGTGCCACCAGTGATCCCCTGGGGCTCGGGAAAGAGTTCTTC.

This clonotype was found a few times. The rearrangement uses TRBV7-8 and TRBJ1-6; a weak D match, TRBD1 (5 bases). Germline lookup yields CDR1 SGHVS and CDR2 FQNEAQ. V dropped 5 bases and J dropped 9 bases, with 14 bases sitting between them. The CDR3 totals 14 residues. CDR3 residues: CASSVGVLGSPLHF. CDR3 DNA sequence: TGTGCCAGCAGCGTAGGGGTACTAGGTTCACCCCTCCACTTT.

The V call is TRBV20-1, the J call TRBJ1-2; D call uncertain. Germline V gene sequence: CDR1 DFQATT, CDR2 SNEGSKA (reference sequence). The CDR3 contains 14 residues. Trimming left V 1 base short and J 3 bases short, with 12 bases between. In nucleotides, the CDR3 is TGCAGTGCTAGAGGTCTTGGGGTGGACTATGGCTACACCTTC. As protein: CSARGLGVDYGYTF.

This clonotype was seen a few times. This sequence joins TRBV6-1 and TRBJ1-5, with 7 bases matching TRBD1. The CDR3 extends over 12 amino acids. The V segment lost 8 bases and the J segment 4 bases; nucleotides outside the gene matches: 2. Germline CDR1 is MNHNS and CDR2 is SASEGT. CDR3 coding DNA: TGTGCCAGCGCCAGGGGGAATCAGCCCCAGCATTTT. It translates to CASARGNQPQHF.

This clonotype was observed a handful of times. The rearrangement joins TRBV5-6 to TRBJ2-1; tentative D call: TRBD2 (5 bases). There are 12 residues in the CDR3. CDR1 SGHDT and CDR2 YYEEEE come from the germline V gene. Trimming pared 4 bases from V and 8 bases from J, leaving 10 bases between. The DNA of the CDR3 is TGTGCCAGCAGCATCACTAGACATGAGCAGTTCTTC. Translating it yields CASSITRHEQFF.

The table lists this clonotype with a few counts. J is TRBJ2-5 and V is TRBV12-3 or TRBV12-4; 7 bases agree with TRBD2. Trimming at V came to 3 bases and at J to 1 base, leaving 8 bases not matched to a gene. CDR3 length equals 16 residues. The DNA of the CDR3 is TGTGCCAGCAGTTTTGGGATAGCGGGCCGCCAAGAGACCCAGTACTTC. Encoded protein: CASSFGIAGRQETQYF.

This clonotype was counted a few times. This CDR3 reads CASAPGQYQETQYF. The CDR3 DNA follows: TGTGCCAGCGCCCCGGGACAGTACCAAGAGACCCAGTACTTC. J is TRBJ2-5 and V is TRBV7-9; 7 nucleotides align to TRBD1. Germline loops: CDR1 SEHNR, CDR2 FQNEAQ (reference sequence). The J segment lost 0 bases and the V segment lost 8 bases, leaving 6 bases of the junction unmatched. This CDR3 region has 14 residues.

This clonotype appeared a few times. The chain carries TRBV27 and TRBJ2-1, with D unclear. Trimming took 0 bases from V and 8 from J, leaving 11 bases between them. This CDR3 has 14 amino acids. The V gene's germline CDR1 is MNHEY and CDR2 SMNVEV (reference sequence). Here the CDR3 reads CASSLSVGRDEQFF. The CDR3 DNA sequence: TGTGCCAGCAGTTTATCGGTAGGACGGGATGAGCAGTTCTTC.

The V and J genes are TRBV29-1 and TRBJ1-1; no clear D gene. Trimming removed 4 bases from V and 5 bases from J, with 17 bases in between. The CDR3 extends over 14 amino acids. In germline, CDR1 is SQVTM, CDR2 ANQGSEA. CDR3 nucleotides: TGCAGCGTTGGGGGTCTACGGCAGGAGACTGAAGCTTTCTTT. Translation gives CSVGGLRQETEAFF. Supplemented by reference TRBV29-1 and TRBJ1-1, the full variable domain reads SAVISQKPSRDICQRGTSLTIQCQVDSQVTMMFWYRQQPGQSLTLIATANQGSEATYESGFVIDKFPISRPNLTFSTLTVSNMSPEDSSIYLCSVGGLRQETEAFFGQGTRLTVV.

This clonotype showed up just a few times. The V call is TRBV5-5, the J call TRBJ1-2, with no clear D. There are 15 residues in the CDR3. From germline, CDR1 is SGHKS and CDR2 YYEKEE (reference sequence). V was clipped by 0 bases and J by 3 bases, with 12 bases between them. The DNA of the CDR3 is TGTGCCAGCAGCTTGGACCCCACTGTCCACTATGGCTACACCTTC. As protein: CASSLDPTVHYGYTF. Full variable domain (outside the CDR3, taken from reference TRBV5-5 and TRBJ1-2): DAGVTQSPTHLIKTRGQQVTLRCSPISGHKSVSWYQQVLGQGPQFIFQYYEKEERGRGNFPDRFSARQFPNYSSELNVNALLLGDSALYLCASSLDPTVHYGYTFGSGTRLTVV.

This chain connects TRBV20-1 to TRBJ2-7; 12 bases fit TRBD2. In germline, CDR1 is DFQATT, CDR2 SNEGSKA (reference sequence). Trimming cost V 2 bases and J 3 bases; bases outside gene matches: 5. The CDR3 spans 15 residues. The CDR3 DNA reads as TGCAGTGCTAGATCGACTAGCGGGAGCATCTACGAGCAGTACTTC. This gives the protein CSARSTSGSIYEQYF.

This sequence joins TRBV10-3 and TRBJ1-2; D gene uncertain. The CDR3 contains 12 residues. Trimming shortened V by 6 bases and J by 12 bases, and 17 bases separated the two germline ends. Germline CDR1 and CDR2: ENHRY and SYGVKD. For the CDR3, the DNA is TGTGCCATCAGAGATGGGGTGTTGGGGAACACCTTC. Amino acid sequence: CAIRDGVLGNTF.

This chain joins TRBV11-2 and TRBJ2-5; 12 nucleotides align to TRBD1. The germline gives CDR1 SGHAT, CDR2 FQNNGV. V lost 4 bases, J lost 5 bases, and 8 bases stayed unmatched. The CDR3 contains 16 residues. CDR3: CASSYGDRGRGETQYF. CDR3 sequence (DNA): TGTGCCAGCAGCTATGGGGACAGGGGGCGCGGGGAGACCCAGTACTTC.

This clonotype was counted a few times. The V call is TRBV4-2, the J call TRBJ2-4, with 7 bases aligning to TRBD2. Germline CDR1 reads LGHNA; CDR2 reads YNFKEQ. The CDR3 has 15 amino acids. Trimming cost V 1 base and J 6 bases; bases outside gene matches: 6. The CDR3 DNA reads TGTGCCAGCAGCCAAGGTCGCGGGGGTGCAAACATTCAGTACTTC. Protein sequence: CASSQGRGGANIQYF.

In this sample, this clonotype turned up a few times. The V gene is TRBV15, the J gene TRBJ2-3; the match to TRBD1 covers 9 bases. CDR1 LNHNV and CDR2 YYDKDF come from the germline V gene (reference sequence). CDR3 length: 15 residues. Trimming took 1 base from V and 3 from J; bases not matched to a gene: 2. The CDR3 DNA reads TGTGCCACCAGCAGAGGGGGGACAGGGACAGATACGCAGTATTTT. Its translation is CATSRGGTGTDTQYF. The full variable domain, with the rest looked up from reference TRBV15 and TRBJ2-3, is DAMVIQNPRYQVTQFGKPVTLSCSQTLNHNVMYWYQQKSSQAPKLLFHYYDKDFNNEADTPDNFQSRRPNTSFCFLDIRSPGLGDTAMYLCATSRGGTGTDTQYFGPGTRLTVL.

This rearrangement joins TRBV4-1 to TRBJ1-1, with 7 bases that match TRBD1. V shed 3 bases, J shed 4 bases, and the junction held 5 bases outside the gene matches. Per the germline V gene, CDR1 is MGHRA and CDR2 is YSYEKL. The CDR3 is 14 residues long. CDR3 in amino acids: CASSHLDRVTEAFF. Written as DNA, the CDR3 is TGCGCCAGCAGCCACCTAGACAGGGTCACTGAAGCTTTCTTT.

The chain carries TRBV5-1 and TRBJ2-7; possibly TRBD2 for D (5 bases). Trimming left V 0 bases short and J 7 bases short, with 17 bases between. The CDR3 covers 15 residues. Germline V gene data show CDR1 as SGHRS and CDR2 as YFSETQ. Written as DNA, the CDR3 is TGCGCCAGCAGCTTGGGCCCTAGCCTGAGCGGTGAGCAGTACGTC. Its translation: CASSLGPSLSGEQYV.

This clonotype was picked up a small number of times. For the CDR3, the DNA is TGCGCCAGCAGCTTGCCGGGGAAAGAGACCCAGTACTTC. Protein: CASSLPGKETQYF. The rearrangement uses TRBV5-1 and TRBJ2-5; D is possibly TRBD2 (5 bases). Germline V gene lookup returns CDR1 SGHRS and CDR2 YFSETQ. The V end lost 1 base, the J end lost 3 bases, and 7 bases lay between the germline ends. The CDR3 sequence is 13 residues long. Full variable domain (rest looked up from reference TRBV5-1 and TRBJ2-5): KAGVTQTPRYLIKTRGQQVTLSCSPISGHRSVSWYQQTPGQGLQFLFEYFSETQRNKGNFPGRFSGRQFSNSRSEMNVSTLELGDSALYLCASSLPGKETQYFGPGTRLLVL.

V usage is TRBV3-1 and J usage is TRBJ1-1; 10 bases are shared with TRBD1. J gave up 5 bases and V 8 bases, and 11 bases lay outside the gene matches. Germline loops: CDR1 LGHDT, CDR2 YNNKEL (reference sequence). This CDR3 has 15 residues. CDR3 amino acids: CASCVPGQGRTEAFF. In DNA form, the CDR3 reads TGTGCCAGCTGCGTGCCGGGACAGGGGAGGACTGAAGCTTTCTTT.

This clonotype was recorded at least ten times. The chain has TRBV30 and TRBJ1-1; D is unclear. Trimming removed 0 bases at V and 8 bases at J, with 4 bases between. CDR3 length equals 10 residues. Germline CDR1 and CDR2: GTSNPN and SVGIG (reference sequence). This CDR3 is CAWSVVEAFF. CDR3 coding DNA: TGTGCCTGGAGTGTGGTAGAAGCTTTCTTT.

This clonotype has a single count. The V call is TRBV11-3, the J call TRBJ1-1, with 9 bases identical to TRBD1. This CDR3 has 17 amino acids. CDR1 is SGHNT, CDR2 YENEEA, per germline. Losses at the gene ends were 1 base for V and 2 bases for J; bases not matched to a gene: 8. The CDR3 loop reads CASSLGSGTGPNTEAFF. The CDR3 coding sequence is TGTGCCAGCAGCTTAGGGTCCGGGACAGGGCCAAACACTGAAGCTTTCTTT. The entire variable domain, with the rest obtained from reference TRBV11-3 and TRBJ1-1, is as follows: EAGVVQSPRYKIIEKKQPVAFWCNPISGHNTLYWYLQNLGQGPELLIRYENEEAVDDSQLPKDRFSAERLKGVDSTLKIQPAELGDSAVYLCASSLGSGTGPNTEAFFGQGTRLTVV.

The chain employs TRBV14 and TRBJ2-1; the match to TRBD2 covers 7 bases. The germline CDR1 and CDR2 sequences are SGHDN and FVKESK. The CDR3 totals 14 residues. J lost 3 bases, V lost 2 bases, and 1 base had no gene match. The CDR3 nucleotides are TGTGCCAGCAGCCAAACTAGCGTCTACAATGAGCAGTTCTTC. It codes for CASSQTSVYNEQFF.